This TCR beta chain was obtained from a study of blood T cell repertoires in COVID-19. Study summary: Sample material is recorded as cDNA or gDNA derived from T cells, B-cell-depleted T cells, or PBMCs.

The CDR3 totals 15 residues. The germline V gene has CDR1 PRHDT and CDR2 FYEKMQ (reference sequence). V lost 1 base to trimming and J lost 10 bases, with 14 bases between them. Generated by immunoSEQ multiplex PCR, the TCRdb table keeps only in-frame clones and is missing some. Altogether roughly 160,000 clones are present, approximately 84% being singletons, with the ten largest covering roughly 15%. The chain carries TRBV13 and TRBJ1-6; tentative D call: TRBD1 (6 bases). Sequencing was carried out using peripheral blood. This receptor was identified in a man aged 18 to 30 with active or convalescent COVID-19. The CDR3 DNA sequence: TGTGCCAGCAGCTTAGATTTCACAGGGAAGTCACCCCTCCACTTT. Translation gives CASSLDFTGKSPLHF.